The TCR beta chain under discussion was sequenced for a study of T cells after yellow fever vaccination. The CDR3 totals 12 residues. V lost 3 bases and J 2 bases, leaving 5 bases between the germline ends. Germline V gene data show CDR1 as SGHNT and CDR2 as YYREEE (reference sequence). One entry per CDR3 protein, called by TCRdb with MiXCR from the 5' RACE reads. The table lists about 4,500 distinct CDR3 sequences, 7.5% to 9.5% of them singletons, with around two thirds in the top ten. The table lists this clonotype with many counts. This chain links TRBV5-4 with TRBJ1-1, with D unresolved. The TCR comes from a man aged 18 to 29 who received the YFV17D yellow fever vaccine. Sequenced material: PBMCs, either bulk or a sorted T-cell subset (CD4+, CD8+, memory, or dextramer-sorted; not recorded which), taken roughly 47 days after the first yellow fever vaccination. CDR3 protein: CASSWSNTEAFF. The CDR3 region has the DNA TGTGCCAGCAGCTGGAGTAACACTGAAGCTTTCTTT.